This record concerns one T cell receptor (beta chain) sequence. Germline CDR1 reads SGHRS; CDR2 reads YFSETQ. The CDR3 contains 15 residues. Trimming removed 3 bases at V and 2 bases at J, with 12 bases between. The participants were between about 18 and 95 years old and came from 24 US areas. Allocation to cohorts depended on clinical history reported by the participants. Profiling relied on immunoSEQ multiplex PCR, and the TCRdb table lists in-frame clones only, not all of them. The sample yields a few hundred thousand clones, 80% seen once. The sample originates from a study of blood T cell repertoires in COVID-19.

The sequenced sample was PBMCs or T cells enriched from blood (not recorded which). This receptor was obtained from a man aged 30 to 45 with acute COVID-19. The chain uses TRBV5-1 and TRBJ2-1, with D unresolved. This CDR3 reads CASSSTGMTYNEQFF. The CDR3 region has the DNA TGCGCCAGCAGCTCCACTGGTATGACCTACAATGAGCAGTTCTTC.